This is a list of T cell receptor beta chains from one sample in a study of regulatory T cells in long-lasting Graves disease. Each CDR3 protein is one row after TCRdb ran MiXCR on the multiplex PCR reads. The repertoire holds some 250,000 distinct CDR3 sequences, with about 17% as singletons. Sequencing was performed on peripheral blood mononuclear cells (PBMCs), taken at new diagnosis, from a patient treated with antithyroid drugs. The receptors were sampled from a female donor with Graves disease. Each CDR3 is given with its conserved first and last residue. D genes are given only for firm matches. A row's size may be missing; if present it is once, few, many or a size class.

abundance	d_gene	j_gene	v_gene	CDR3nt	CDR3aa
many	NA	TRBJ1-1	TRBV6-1	TGTGCCAGCAGTGAATACGGGGTGGGAACTGAAGCTTTCTTT	CASSEYGVGTEAFF
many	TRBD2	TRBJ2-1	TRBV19	TGTGCCAGTAGTATAGCGCCGGGAGGAAGCAATGAGCAGTTCTTC	CASSIAPGGSNEQFF
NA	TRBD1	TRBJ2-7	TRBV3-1	TGTGCCAGCAGCACTCGGACAGGGGGCTACGAGCAGTACTTC	CASSTRTGGYEQYF
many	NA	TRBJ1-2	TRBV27	TGTGCCAGCAAACCGGGACGGACGCCCTTTAATGGCTACACCTTC	CASKPGRTPFNGYTF
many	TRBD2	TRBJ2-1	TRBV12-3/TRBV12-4	TGTGCCAGCAGTTTAGTAGCGGGAGGGCCCGAGCAGTTCTTC	CASSLVAGGPEQFF
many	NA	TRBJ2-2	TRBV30	TGTGCCTGGAGCACCAGAGTCACCGGGGAGCTGTTTTTT	CAWSTRVTGELFF
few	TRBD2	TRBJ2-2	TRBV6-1	TGTGCCAGCAGTAGCGGGAGGGTGACCGGGGAGCTGTTTTTT	CASSSGRVTGELFF
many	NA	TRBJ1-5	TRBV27	TGTGCCAGCAGTTTACGTACAGAGGATCAGCCCCAGCATTTT	CASSLRTEDQPQHF
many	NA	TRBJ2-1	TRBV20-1	TGCAGTGCTCGGGACTTCTTCGAGGCCAATGAGCAGTTCTTC	CSARDFFEANEQFF
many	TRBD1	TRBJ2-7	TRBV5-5	TGTGCCAGCAGCTTACACAGGGGCAACGAGCAGTACTTC	CASSLHRGNEQYF
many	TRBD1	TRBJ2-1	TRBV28	TGTGCCAGCAGTCTGACCGGGACAGAGACCCCCGCGGAGCAGTTCTTC	CASSLTGTETPAEQFF
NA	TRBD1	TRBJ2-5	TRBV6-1	TGTGCCAGCAGAGGGACAGGGGGTTCAGGGACCCAGTACTTC	CASRGTGGSGTQYF
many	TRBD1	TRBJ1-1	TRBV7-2	TGTGCCAGCAGCTTGGAACAGGGGGCGTTTGCAGCTTTCTTT	CASSLEQGAFAAFF
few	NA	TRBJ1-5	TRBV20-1	TGCAGTGCTAGAGGGGCAGGGTATGAACAGCCCCAGCATTTT	CSARGAGYEQPQHF
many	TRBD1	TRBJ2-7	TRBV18	TGTGCCAGCTCACCGGGACAGGGGGCGGGCGAGCAGTACTTC	CASSPGQGAGEQYF
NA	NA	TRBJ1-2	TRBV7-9	TGTGCCAGCAGCTTACGGGAGACGGACAACTATGGCTACACCTTC	CASSLRETDNYGYTF
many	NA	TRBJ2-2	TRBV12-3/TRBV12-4	TGTGCCAGCAGTTACAGGAACACCGGGGAGCTGTTTTTT	CASSYRNTGELFF
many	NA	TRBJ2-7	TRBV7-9	TGTGCCAGCGGCCAATACGAGCAGTACTTC	CASGQYEQYF
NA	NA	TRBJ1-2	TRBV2	TGTGCCAGCAGCGCAGGGCCCTATGTCTACACCTTC	CASSAGPYVYTF
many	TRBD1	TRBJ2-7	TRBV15	TGTGCCACCAGCAGAGGAGGGGGCGAGAACGAGCAGTACTTC	CATSRGGGENEQYF
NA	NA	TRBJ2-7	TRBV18	TGTGCCAGCTCACCCTGGACTAACGGAGGCTACGAGCAGTACTTC	CASSPWTNGGYEQYF
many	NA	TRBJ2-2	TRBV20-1	TGCAGTGCCACCCCGGACGGCGGACCCAGGGAGCTGTTTTTT	CSATPDGGPRELFF
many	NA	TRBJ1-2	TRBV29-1	TGCAGCGTTGAAGGGAGAGATTATGGCTACACCTTC	CSVEGRDYGYTF
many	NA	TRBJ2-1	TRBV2	TGTGCCAGCAGCCCCGGGACTCCCGAAGAGCAGTTCTTC	CASSPGTPEEQFF
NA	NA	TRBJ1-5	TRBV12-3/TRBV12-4	TGTGCCAGCAGTTCAATTAGCAATCAGCCCCAGCATTTT	CASSSISNQPQHF
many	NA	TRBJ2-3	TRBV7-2	TGTGCCAGCAGCATTTGGAGTACAGATACGCAGTATTTT	CASSIWSTDTQYF
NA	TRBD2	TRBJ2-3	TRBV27	TGTGCCAGCAGGGGACTAGCGGGAGGGAAGGGTGACACAGATACGCAGTATTTT	CASRGLAGGKGDTDTQYF
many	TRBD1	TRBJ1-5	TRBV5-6	TGTGCCAGCAGCTTGGGCCAGGGGGATCAGCCCCAGCATTTT	CASSLGQGDQPQHF
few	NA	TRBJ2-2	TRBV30	TGTGCCTGGAGTGATGACTACCTCACCGGGGAGCTGTTTTTT	CAWSDDYLTGELFF
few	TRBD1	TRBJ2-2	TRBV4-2	TGTGCCAGCAGCCAAGTAGGGGCAGGGGGTGAGGACACCGGGGAGCTGTTTTTT	CASSQVGAGGEDTGELFF
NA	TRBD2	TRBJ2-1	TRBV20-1	TGCAGTGCTTATACGCGGCGGGAGGGGGGGCAAGACTACAATGAGCAGTTCTTC	CSAYTRREGGQDYNEQFF
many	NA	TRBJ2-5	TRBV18	TGTGCCAGCACCGACAGGTCTCAAGAGACCCAGTACTTC	CASTDRSQETQYF
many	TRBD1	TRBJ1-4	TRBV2	TGTGCCACCTCGAGGGCAGGGGGGGACGAAAAACTGTTTTTT	CATSRAGGDEKLFF